The sequence of this T cell receptor beta chain was determined in a study of blood T cell repertoires in COVID-19. Here immunoSEQ multiplex PCR was the method, and the copy in TCRdb shows in-frame clones only, minus some. The repertoire holds more than 50,000 clones, approximately 78% seen once, with around 12% in the top ten. The CDR3 loop spans 16 amino acids. V lost 4 bases and J lost 8; bases outside the gene matches: 14. The germline V gene has CDR1 SGHNT and CDR2 YYREEE (reference sequence). The clonotype was recovered from a human donor in a cohort sampled during active COVID-19. The chain links TRBV5-4 to TRBJ2-5; TRBD1 agrees at 10 bases. The sequenced material came from peripheral blood. The CDR3 bases are TGTGCCAGCAGCCATCAGACAGGGGGCCCTCTCTTTACCCAGTACTTC. Encoded protein: CASSHQTGGPLFTQYF.